The 21 T cell receptor beta chains below all came from one sample that was sequenced in a study of CD8 T cells in ankylosing spondylitis. TCRdb redid the calling of the 5' RACE reads with MiXCR, one entry per CDR3 protein. The table records 100,000 to 150,000 distinct CDR3 sequences, roughly 8.8% of them present only once. Material for sequencing was blood, either unsorted or a sorted T cell fraction (not recorded which). Receptor source: a male donor with ankylosing spondylitis or in good health (not recorded which).

In the case of this clonotype: Since a much larger clone is just one base distant, this may be a read error. This chain links TRBV7-9 with TRBJ1-1, with D unresolved. The CDR3 has 15 amino acids. The germline gives CDR1 SEHNR, CDR2 FQNEAQ (reference sequence). CDR3 bases: TGTGCCAGCAGTACGGGCCCCGGAGGGAACACTCAAGCTTTCTTT. Translated: CASSTGPGGNTQAFF. Full variable domain (outside the CDR3, taken from reference TRBV7-9 and TRBJ1-1): DTGVSQNPRHKITKRGQNVTFRCDPISEHNRLYWYRQTLGQGPEFLTYFQNEAQLEKSRLLSDRFSAERPKGSFSTLEIQRTEQGDSAMYLCASSTGPGGNTQAFFGQGTRLTVV.

Ten or more counts support this clonotype. This sequence joins TRBV6-2 or TRBV6-3 and TRBJ2-1; TRBD2 is a possible D gene (5 bases). Per the germline V gene, CDR1 is MNHEY and CDR2 is SVGEGT. V was shortened by 5 bases and J by 3 bases, with 14 bases between the two germline ends. This CDR3 region has 15 residues. In DNA, the CDR3 is TGTGCCAGCAGTCCCCTACCGGCGGGCTACAATGAGCAGTTCTTC. Translated, it gives CASSPLPAGYNEQFF.

In this sample, this clonotype turned up many times. The V and J genes are TRBV7-2 and TRBJ2-2, with D tentatively TRBD1 or TRBD2 (6 bases each). Germline loops: CDR1 SGHTA, CDR2 FQGNSA. V was clipped by 1 base and J by 6 bases, with 12 bases between them. There are 15 residues in the CDR3. CDR3 region: CASSLVSGDSGELFF. The CDR3 DNA reads as TGTGCCAGCAGCTTAGTTTCAGGGGACTCCGGGGAGCTGTTTTTT.

This clonotype was picked up many times. The gene calls are TRBV7-2 and TRBJ1-1; no definite D call. Germline CDR1 and CDR2: SGHTA and FQGNSA. This CDR3 is 13 amino acids long. V lost 5 bases, J lost 4 bases, and 11 bases lay in between. The CDR3 DNA is TGTGCCAGCAGCGAAGCTCGGAGCACTGAAGCTTTCTTT. Its protein is CASSEARSTEAFF.

This clonotype came up many times. The chain has TRBV20-1 and TRBJ1-1; 10 bases agree with TRBD1. CDR1 DFQATT and CDR2 SNEGSKA come from the germline V gene (reference sequence). Germline trimming cut 6 bases from V and 3 bases from J; bases unmatched to any gene: 10. The CDR3 sequence is 15 residues long. In nucleotides, the CDR3 is TGCAGTGCGCACGCGGGCGGGACAGGGGACACTGAAGCTTTCTTT. Residues: CSAHAGGTGDTEAFF.

This clonotype occurred many times. The rearrangement uses TRBV6-5 and TRBJ2-1; 7 bases fit TRBD1. V lost 0 bases and J lost 6; bases outside the gene matches: 11. Germline assignment: CDR1 MNHEY and CDR2 SVGAGI. This CDR3 has 17 amino acids. Written as DNA, the CDR3 is TGTGCCAGCAGTTACTCGAACAGGGGCCCGTTTGGCAATGAGCAGTTCTTC. This codes for CASSYSNRGPFGNEQFF.

This clonotype was detected only a few times. This rearrangement joins TRBV10-3 to TRBJ2-3; 8 bases line up with TRBD2. This CDR3 comprises 14 residues. Trimming cost V 5 bases and J 3 bases; bases outside gene matches: 4. From germline, CDR1 is ENHRY and CDR2 SYGVKD. CDR3 region: CAISSGSKTDTQYF. The CDR3 DNA reads as TGTGCCATCAGTAGCGGGAGTAAGACAGATACGCAGTATTTT.

This clonotype was counted many times. The chain carries TRBV7-9 and TRBJ2-1, with D uncertain. From germline, CDR1 is SEHNR and CDR2 FQNEAQ (reference sequence). V gave up 5 bases and J gave up 8 bases, with 13 bases separating them. The CDR3 covers 13 residues. In DNA form, the CDR3 reads TGTGCCAGCAGCCTTATTTCCCTTTATGAGCAGTTCTTC. Its protein is CASSLISLYEQFF.

This clonotype was picked up many times. This chain links TRBV29-1 with TRBJ2-1; 8 nucleotides line up with TRBD2. V shed 7 bases and J 6 bases; nucleotides not matched to a gene: 11. This CDR3 is built from 14 residues. CDR1 is SQVTM and CDR2 is ANQGSEA in the germline V gene. CDR3 sequence: CSGTESGSGNEQFF. DNA for the CDR3: TGCAGCGGTACCGAGAGCGGGAGCGGCAATGAGCAGTTCTTC.

The sample holds many counts of this clonotype. This chain links TRBV20-1 with TRBJ1-1; perhaps TRBD1 as D (6 bases). This CDR3 is 16 amino acids long. V was cut by 2 bases and J by 0 bases, with 16 bases left in between. Germline CDR1 DFQATT, CDR2 SNEGSKA (reference sequence). The CDR3 DNA follows: TGCAGTGCTAGAAAGGGACACCTCAACATGAACACTGAAGCTTTCTTT. Translated: CSARKGHLNMNTEAFF.

This clonotype was observed at least ten times. V and J are TRBV29-1 and TRBJ2-5; 10 nucleotides agree with TRBD2. This CDR3 region has 13 residues. CDR1 is SQVTM, CDR2 ANQGSEA, per germline. V trimming: 5 bases; J trimming: 5 bases; junction bases outside the gene matches: 5. CDR3 sequence: CSVRTSGWETQYF. The CDR3 DNA reads as TGCAGCGTTCGGACTAGCGGTTGGGAGACCCAGTACTTC.

This clonotype showed up many times. The genes are TRBV28 and TRBJ1-5; possible D gene TRBD1, 6 bases. Germline CDR1 MDHEN, CDR2 SYDVKM. The CDR3 sequence is 16 residues long. Trimming pared 6 bases from V and 0 bases from J, leaving 15 bases between. CDR3 coding DNA: TGTGCCAGCAGGGGAACAGGGAGGGATAGCAATCAGCCCCAGCATTTT. Translation: CASRGTGRDSNQPQHF.

In this sample, this clonotype turned up a few times. The chain recombines TRBV15 with TRBJ2-1, with a weak D call TRBD2 (5 bases). From germline, CDR1 is LNHNV and CDR2 YYDKDF (reference sequence). This CDR3 region has 15 residues. Trimming pared 3 bases from V and 4 bases from J, leaving 13 bases between. As DNA, the CDR3 is TGTGCCACCAGCAGCCGCAGCGGTCCTTACAATGAGCAGTTCTTC. Protein sequence: CATSSRSGPYNEQFF.

This clonotype has more than one count but fewer than ten. The chain carries TRBV4-2 and TRBJ2-7, with 7 bases lining up with TRBD1. V was clipped by 4 bases and J by 7 bases; unmatched bases: 13. This CDR3 has 15 residues. Germline CDR1 reads LGHNA; CDR2 reads YNFKEQ. The CDR3 nucleotides are TGTGCCAGCAGCCGAGACGACAACAGGGGTTATGAGCAGTACTTC. It yields the protein CASSRDDNRGYEQYF.

This clonotype was seen at least ten times. This chain joins TRBV11-1 and TRBJ2-3, with 12 bases fitting TRBD2. This CDR3 is built from 15 residues. Trimming cost V 5 bases and J 2 bases; bases outside gene matches: 2. Germline V gene sequence: CDR1 SGHAT, CDR2 FQDESV (reference sequence). The CDR3 reads CASSPSGRDTDTQYF. The CDR3 coding sequence is TGTGCCAGCAGCCCTAGCGGGAGGGACACAGATACGCAGTATTTT.

This clonotype was recorded many times. The rearrangement joins TRBV7-2 to TRBJ2-6, with unresolved D. The CDR3 is made up of 16 amino acids. The V gene's germline CDR1 is SGHTA and CDR2 FQGNSA. V was clipped by 5 bases and J by 2 bases, with 13 bases between them. DNA of the CDR3: TGTGCCAGCAGCCCTAGGTCCACCCCTGGGGCCAACGTCCTGACTTTC. Its translation: CASSPRSTPGANVLTF.

The chain is built from TRBV14 and TRBJ2-2; 9 bases agree with TRBD2. This CDR3 has 15 residues. Germline V gives CDR1 SGHDN, CDR2 FVKESK. J was trimmed by 3 bases and V by 3 bases; bases with no gene match: 2. The CDR3 coding sequence is TGTGCCAGCAGCCACGCGGGAGGGTACACCGGGGAGCTGTTTTTT. Its translation is CASSHAGGYTGELFF.

This clonotype was counted many times. CDR3 sequence: CSARRDSVANNEQFF. The DNA of the CDR3 is TGCAGTGCTAGACGAGACAGCGTTGCGAACAATGAGCAGTTCTTC. The V gene is TRBV20-1, the J gene TRBJ2-1, with D possibly TRBD1 on 5 matching bases. The germline V and J ends were trimmed by 2 bases and 5 bases, with 16 bases remaining between them. This CDR3 spans 15 amino acids. Germline V CDR1 and CDR2: DFQATT, SNEGSKA (reference sequence).

This clonotype has more than one count but fewer than ten. The chain has TRBV28 and TRBJ2-2; D remains ambiguous. The V end was cut by 3 bases, the J end by 4 bases, with 6 bases between. The CDR3 is made up of 13 amino acids. Germline CDR1 and CDR2: MDHEN and SYDVKM. The CDR3 bases are TGTGCCAGCAGTTTGATCACCACCGGGGAGCTGTTTTTT. Amino acid sequence: CASSLITTGELFF.

This clonotype was observed a few times. V is TRBV20-1 and J is TRBJ2-1; 7 nucleotides match TRBD2. From germline, CDR1 is DFQATT and CDR2 SNEGSKA (reference sequence). Germline trimming cut 3 bases from V and 4 bases from J; bases unmatched to any gene: 12. The CDR3 is 16 residues long. This CDR3 reads CSASWREFVWYNEQFF. The CDR3 DNA follows: TGCAGTGCTAGTTGGCGGGAGTTCGTTTGGTACAATGAGCAGTTCTTC.

This clonotype was seen many times. The chain couples TRBV12-3 or TRBV12-4 to TRBJ1-5; 10 bases fit TRBD1. J lost 7 bases, V lost 0 bases, and 6 bases had no gene match. The CDR3 is 16 amino acids. The CDR3 loop is CASSLADRGLHQPQHF. The DNA for the CDR3 is TGTGCCAGCAGTTTAGCCGACAGGGGGCTGCACCAGCCCCAGCATTTT.